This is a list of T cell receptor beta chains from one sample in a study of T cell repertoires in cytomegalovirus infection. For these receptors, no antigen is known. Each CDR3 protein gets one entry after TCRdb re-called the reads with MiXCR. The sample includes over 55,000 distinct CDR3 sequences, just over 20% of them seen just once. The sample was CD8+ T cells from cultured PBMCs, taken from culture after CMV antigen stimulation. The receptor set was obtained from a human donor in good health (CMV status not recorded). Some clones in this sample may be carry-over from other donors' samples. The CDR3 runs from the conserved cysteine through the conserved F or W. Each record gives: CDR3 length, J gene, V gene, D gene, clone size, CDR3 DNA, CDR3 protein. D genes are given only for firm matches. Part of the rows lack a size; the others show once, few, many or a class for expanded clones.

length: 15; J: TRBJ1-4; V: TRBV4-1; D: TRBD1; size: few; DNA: TGCGCCAGCAGCCAAGAGGGACAGTGGAATGAAAAACTGTTTTTT; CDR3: CASSQEGQWNEKLFF
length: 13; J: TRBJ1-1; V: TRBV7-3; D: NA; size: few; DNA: TGTGCCAGCAGCTCACATGGGAACACTGAAGCTTTCTTT; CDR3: CASSSHGNTEAFF
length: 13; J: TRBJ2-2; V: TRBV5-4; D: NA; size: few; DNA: TGTGCCAGCAGCTTGGCCCTCGCCGGGGAGCTGTTTTTT; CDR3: CASSLALAGELFF
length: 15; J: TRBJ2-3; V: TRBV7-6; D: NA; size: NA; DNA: TGTGCCAGCAGCCCGAGAGACAGGTACACAGATACGCAGTATTTT; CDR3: CASSPRDRYTDTQYF
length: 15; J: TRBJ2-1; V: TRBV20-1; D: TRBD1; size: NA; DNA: TGCAGTGCTAGAGACCGACAGGGGATTTACAATGAGCAGTTCTTC; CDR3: CSARDRQGIYNEQFF
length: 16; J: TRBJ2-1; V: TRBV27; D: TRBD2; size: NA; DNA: TGTGCCAGCAGTTTATTGGCGGGGGAAATGAACAATGAGCAGTTCTTC; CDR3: CASSLLAGEMNNEQFF
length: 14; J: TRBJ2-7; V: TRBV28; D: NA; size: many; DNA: TGTGCCAGCAGTGAAGGGCAGATTCACTACGAGCAGTACTTC; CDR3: CASSEGQIHYEQYF
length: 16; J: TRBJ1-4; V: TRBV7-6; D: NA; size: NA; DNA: TGTGCCAGCAGCTTAGCGGTCAGTGGGACTAATGAAAAACTGTTTTTT; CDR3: CASSLAVSGTNEKLFF
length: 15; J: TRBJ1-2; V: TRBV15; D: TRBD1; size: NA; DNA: TGTGCCACCAGCAGAGATTTGGGACAGGGTGCCGGCTACACCTTC; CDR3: CATSRDLGQGAGYTF
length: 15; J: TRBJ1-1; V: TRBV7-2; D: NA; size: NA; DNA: TGTGCCAGCAGCCTACGGACAGACCGTTACACTGAAGCTTTCTTT; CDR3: CASSLRTDRYTEAFF
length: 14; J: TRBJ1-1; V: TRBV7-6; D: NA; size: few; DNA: TGTGCCAGCAGCTCAAACAGTATGAACACTGAAGCTTTCTTT; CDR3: CASSSNSMNTEAFF
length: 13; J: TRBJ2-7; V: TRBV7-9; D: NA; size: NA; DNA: TGTGCCAGCAGTTCATCACTGACCTACGAGCAGTACTTC; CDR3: CASSSSLTYEQYF
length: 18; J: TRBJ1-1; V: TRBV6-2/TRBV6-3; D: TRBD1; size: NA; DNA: TGTGCCAGCAGTAACCGGGACAGGGGATTCGGTTTGAGAACTGAAGCTTTCTTT; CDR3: CASSNRDRGFGLRTEAFF
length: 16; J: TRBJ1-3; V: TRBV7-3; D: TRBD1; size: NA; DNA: TGTGCCAGCAGTCCCACCTTGCGGGACAGAGGAAACACCATATATTTT; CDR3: CASSPTLRDRGNTIYF
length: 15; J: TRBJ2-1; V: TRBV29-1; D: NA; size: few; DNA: TGCAGCGTTGAGGGTCGGGGGGCTTCCTACAATGAGCAGTTCTTC; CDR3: CSVEGRGASYNEQFF